There are a few counts of the clone carrying this TCR beta chain. The data were taken from a study of tumor-infiltrating lymphocytes in oesophageal squamous cell carcinoma. TCRdb itself ran the PCR reads through MiXCR, one entry per CDR3 protein. The sample yields approximately 15,000 distinct CDR3 sequences, about half seen once. The CDR3 sequence is 15 residues long. CDR1 is MNHNY, CDR2 SVGAGI, per germline (reference sequence). The V gene lost 2 bases and the J gene lost 5 bases, with 15 bases spanning the gap. The clonotype was recovered from a male donor with esophageal squamous cell carcinoma. V is TRBV6-6 and J is TRBJ1-1; a weak D match, TRBD1 (6 bases). The sample consisted of esophageal tumor tissue. Here the CDR3 DNA reads TGTGCCAGCAGTTACCGTTCAGGGGTGGGGACTGAAGCTTTCTTT. Translating gives CASSYRSGVGTEAFF.